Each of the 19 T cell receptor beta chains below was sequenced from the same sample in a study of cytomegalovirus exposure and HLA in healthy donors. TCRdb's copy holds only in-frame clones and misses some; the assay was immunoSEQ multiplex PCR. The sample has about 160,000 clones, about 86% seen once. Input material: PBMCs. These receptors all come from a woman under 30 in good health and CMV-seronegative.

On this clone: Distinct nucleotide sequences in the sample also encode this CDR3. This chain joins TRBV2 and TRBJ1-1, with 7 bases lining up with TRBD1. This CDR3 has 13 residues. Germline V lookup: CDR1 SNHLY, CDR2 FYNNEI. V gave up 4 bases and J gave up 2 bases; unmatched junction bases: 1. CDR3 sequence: CASSGQGNTEAFF. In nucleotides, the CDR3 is TGTGCCAGCAGTGGACAGGGAAACACTGAAGCTTTCTTT.

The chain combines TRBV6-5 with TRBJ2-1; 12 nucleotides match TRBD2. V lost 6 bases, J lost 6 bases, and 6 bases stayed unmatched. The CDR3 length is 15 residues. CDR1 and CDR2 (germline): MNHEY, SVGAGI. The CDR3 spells CASRRLAGGVNEQFF. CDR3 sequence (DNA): TGTGCCAGCAGGAGGCTAGCGGGGGGGGTCAATGAGCAGTTCTTC.

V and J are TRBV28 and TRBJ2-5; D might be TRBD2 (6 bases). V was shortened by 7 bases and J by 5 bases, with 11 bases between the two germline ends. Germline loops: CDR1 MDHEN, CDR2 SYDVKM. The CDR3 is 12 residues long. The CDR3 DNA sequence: TGTGCCAGCAACGTTCGGGGGGAGACCCAGTACTTC. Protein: CASNVRGETQYF.

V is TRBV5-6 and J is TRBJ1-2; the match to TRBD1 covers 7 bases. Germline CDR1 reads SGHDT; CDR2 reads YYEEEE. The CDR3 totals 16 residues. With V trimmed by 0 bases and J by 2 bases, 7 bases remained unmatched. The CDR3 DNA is TGTGCCAGCAGCTTGGTACCGGGACAGCAGAACTATGGCTACACCTTC. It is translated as CASSLVPGQQNYGYTF.

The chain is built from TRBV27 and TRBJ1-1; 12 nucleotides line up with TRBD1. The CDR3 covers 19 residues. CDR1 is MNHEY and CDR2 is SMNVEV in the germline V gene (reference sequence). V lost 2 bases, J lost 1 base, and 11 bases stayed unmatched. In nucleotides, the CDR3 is TGTGCCAGCAGTTTACTTCCCGGGACAGGGGGCGGGGGGAACACTGAAGCTTTCTTT. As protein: CASSLLPGTGGGGNTEAFF.

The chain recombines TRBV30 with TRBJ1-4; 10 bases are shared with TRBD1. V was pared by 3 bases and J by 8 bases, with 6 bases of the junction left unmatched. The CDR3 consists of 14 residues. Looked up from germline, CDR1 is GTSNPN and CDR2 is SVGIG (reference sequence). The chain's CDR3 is CAWSPPGQGEKLFF. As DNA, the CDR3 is TGTGCCTGGAGCCCGCCGGGACAGGGGGAAAAACTGTTTTTT.

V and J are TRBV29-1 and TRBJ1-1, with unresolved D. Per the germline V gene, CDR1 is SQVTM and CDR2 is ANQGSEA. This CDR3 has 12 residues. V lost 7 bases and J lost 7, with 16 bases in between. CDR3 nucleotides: TGCAGCGCCCCCCGGTCGGTCGGTGAAGCTTTCTTT. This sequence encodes CSAPRSVGEAFF. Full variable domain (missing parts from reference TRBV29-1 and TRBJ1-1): SAVISQKPSRDICQRGTSLTIQCQVDSQVTMMFWYRQQPGQSLTLIATANQGSEATYESGFVIDKFPISRPNLTFSTLTVSNMSPEDSSIYLCSAPRSVGEAFFGQGTRLTVV.

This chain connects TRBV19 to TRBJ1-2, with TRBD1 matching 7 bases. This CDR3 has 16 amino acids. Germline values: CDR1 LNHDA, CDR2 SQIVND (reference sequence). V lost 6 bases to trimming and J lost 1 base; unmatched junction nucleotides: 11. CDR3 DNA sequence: TGTGCCAGTAGCGGGACCATAGACAGGGTTAACTATGGCTACACCTTC. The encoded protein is CASSGTIDRVNYGYTF.

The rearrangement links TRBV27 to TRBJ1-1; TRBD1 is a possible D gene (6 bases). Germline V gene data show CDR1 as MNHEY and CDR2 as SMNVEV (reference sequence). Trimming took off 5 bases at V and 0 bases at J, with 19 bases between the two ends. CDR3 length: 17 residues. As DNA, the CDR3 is TGTGCCAGCAGTCCCCGCAGGGGTGATATCATGAACACTGAAGCTTTCTTT. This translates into CASSPRRGDIMNTEAFF.

CDR3 DNA: TGTGCCAGCAGTCTACGGGACAGGGGCTACGAGCAGTACTTC. This sequence encodes CASSLRDRGYEQYF. V and J are TRBV13 and TRBJ2-7, with 10 bases identical to TRBD1. The germline V gene has CDR1 PRHDT and CDR2 FYEKMQ (reference sequence). V trimming: 6 bases; J trimming: 3 bases; junction bases outside the gene matches: 5. The CDR3 is 14 amino acids.

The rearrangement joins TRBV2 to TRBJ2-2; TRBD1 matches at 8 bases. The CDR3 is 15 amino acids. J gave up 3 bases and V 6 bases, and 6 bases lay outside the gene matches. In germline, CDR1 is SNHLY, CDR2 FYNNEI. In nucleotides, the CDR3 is TGTGCCAGCAGGACCGGACAGGGACACACCGGGGAGCTGTTTTTT. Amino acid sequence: CASRTGQGHTGELFF.

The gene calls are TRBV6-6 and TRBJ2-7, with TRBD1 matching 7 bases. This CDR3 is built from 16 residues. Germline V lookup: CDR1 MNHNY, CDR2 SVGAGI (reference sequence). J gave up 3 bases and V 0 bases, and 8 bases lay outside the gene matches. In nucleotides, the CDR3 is TGTGCCAGCAGTTACTCCGAAAGGGACAGCCGCTACGAGCAGTACTTC. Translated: CASSYSERDSRYEQYF.

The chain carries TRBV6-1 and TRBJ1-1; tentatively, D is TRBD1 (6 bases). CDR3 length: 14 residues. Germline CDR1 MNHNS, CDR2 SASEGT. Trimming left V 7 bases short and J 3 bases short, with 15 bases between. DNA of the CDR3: TGTGCCAGCATGGGAACAGGGAGAGACACTGAAGCTTTCTTT. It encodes CASMGTGRDTEAFF.

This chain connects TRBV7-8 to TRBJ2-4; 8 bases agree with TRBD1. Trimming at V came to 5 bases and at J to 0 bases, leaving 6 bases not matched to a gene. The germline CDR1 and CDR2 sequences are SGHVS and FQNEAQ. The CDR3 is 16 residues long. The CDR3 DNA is TGTGCCAGCAGCCTGGGACAGGTTCTAGCCAAAAACATTCAGTACTTC. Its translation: CASSLGQVLAKNIQYF. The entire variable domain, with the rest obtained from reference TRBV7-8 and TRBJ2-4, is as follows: GAGVSQSPRYKVAKRGQDVALRCDPISGHVSLFWYQQALGQGPEFLTYFQNEAQLDKSGLPSDRFFAERPEGSVSTLKIQRTQQEDSAVYLCASSLGQVLAKNIQYFGAGTRLSVL.

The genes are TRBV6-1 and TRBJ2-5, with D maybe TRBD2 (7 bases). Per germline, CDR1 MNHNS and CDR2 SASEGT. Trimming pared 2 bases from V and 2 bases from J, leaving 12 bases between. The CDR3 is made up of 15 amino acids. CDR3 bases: TGTGCCAGCAGTGAAATCGCGGGGGCACAAGAGACCCAGTACTTC. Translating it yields CASSEIAGAQETQYF.

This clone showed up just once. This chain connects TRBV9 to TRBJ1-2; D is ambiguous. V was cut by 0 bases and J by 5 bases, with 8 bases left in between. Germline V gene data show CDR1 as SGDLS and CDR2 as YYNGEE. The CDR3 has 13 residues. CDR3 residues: CASSVDLRYGYTF. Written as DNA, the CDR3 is TGTGCCAGCAGCGTAGATCTACGGTATGGCTACACCTTC.

The CDR3 coding sequence is TGTGCCAGCAGGGGGGGACAGGTCAACACCATATATTTT. It codes for CASRGGQVNTIYF. This chain joins TRBV2 and TRBJ1-3, with TRBD1 identical over 8 bases. The CDR3 covers 13 residues. V shed 6 bases, J shed 7 bases, and the junction held 5 bases outside the gene matches. Germline assignment: CDR1 SNHLY and CDR2 FYNNEI.

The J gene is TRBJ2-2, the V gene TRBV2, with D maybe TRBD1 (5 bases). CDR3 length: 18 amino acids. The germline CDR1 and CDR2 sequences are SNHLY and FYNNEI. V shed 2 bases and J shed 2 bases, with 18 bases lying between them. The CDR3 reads CASSEPPGLIYNTGELFF. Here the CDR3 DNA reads TGTGCCAGCAGTGAACCCCCAGGGTTGATATATAACACCGGGGAGCTGTTTTTT.

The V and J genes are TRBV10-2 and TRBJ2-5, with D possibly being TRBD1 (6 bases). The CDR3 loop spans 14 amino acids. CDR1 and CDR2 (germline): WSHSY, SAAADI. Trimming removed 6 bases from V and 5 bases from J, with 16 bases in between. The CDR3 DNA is TGCGCCAGCAGCCGGGACACTGGGGTGGAGACCCAGTACTTC. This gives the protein CASSRDTGVETQYF.